This T cell receptor (beta chain) came from a study of blood T cells in healthy people across ages. About the study: When template switching was applied, about one barcoded beta molecule was captured per two T cells.

Ten or more counts support this clonotype. Trimming left V 7 bases short and J 4 bases short, with 10 bases between. Germline V lookup: CDR1 MDHEN, CDR2 SYDVKM. The CDR3 consists of 12 residues. Samples each had at least 5 micrograms of total RNA extracted. PCR was performed a second time for roughly 7 to 12 cycles using a sample-barcoded 5' primer and a J-beta primer mix. TCRdb itself ran the 5' RACE reads through MiXCR, one entry per CDR3 protein. The table shows hundreds of thousands of distinct CDR3 sequences, with about 34% occurring only once. Specimen: blood. This TCR was recovered from a man between 18 and 35 years old in good health. The rearrangement links TRBV28 to TRBJ2-5, with D perhaps TRBD2 (6 bases). CDR3 in amino acids: CASKGTLETQYF. In DNA form, the CDR3 reads TGTGCCAGCAAGGGGACTCTAGAGACCCAGTACTTC.